This passage covers 31 T cell receptor beta chains from one sample sequenced in a study of blood T cells in healthy people across ages. For the second PCR, which ran for about 7 to 11 cycles, a sample-barcoded 5' primer and a J-beta primer mix were used. TCRdb re-called the 5' RACE reads through MiXCR, storing one row per CDR3 protein. The sample carries over 1,500,000 distinct CDR3 sequences, about 39% recorded once. The specimen sequenced was blood. The origin of the receptors is a human donor in good health.

The rearrangement joins TRBV7-8 to TRBJ2-1; D may be TRBD1 (6 bases). Germline V gene sequence: CDR1 SGHVS, CDR2 FQNEAQ. The CDR3 has 15 residues. The V end was cut by 4 bases, the J end by 1 base, with 11 bases between. CDR3 coding DNA: TGTGCCAGCAGCTACGGAGGACAGTCCTACAATGAGCAGTTCTTC. Translated, it gives CASSYGGQSYNEQFF.

The chain has TRBV9 and TRBJ2-1; no firm D call. The length of the CDR3 is 14 residues. V lost 4 bases and J lost 5, with 13 bases in between. The germline CDR1 and CDR2 sequences are SGDLS and YYNGEE. CDR3 residues: CASSPQLANNEQFF. CDR3 DNA sequence: TGTGCCAGCAGCCCTCAATTGGCCAACAATGAGCAGTTCTTC.

The sample holds a few counts of this clonotype. The V call is TRBV20-1, the J call TRBJ2-1; the match to TRBD2 covers 12 bases. Germline V gives CDR1 DFQATT, CDR2 SNEGSKA (reference sequence). The CDR3 is made up of 16 amino acids. V lost 3 bases and J lost 7; bases outside the gene matches: 10. DNA of the CDR3: TGCAGTGCTAGGGGCCCGGGACTAGCGGGCTGGAATGAGCAGTTCTTC. It yields the protein CSARGPGLAGWNEQFF.

The chain joins TRBV29-1 to TRBJ2-2; possible D gene TRBD1, 5 bases. This CDR3 is built from 12 residues. V was shortened by 1 base and J by 7 bases, with 7 bases between the two germline ends. CDR1 and CDR2 (germline): SQVTM, ANQGSEA. CDR3 nucleotides: TGCAGCGTTGAAGGGGGCGGCGGGGAGCTGTTTTTT. Protein product: CSVEGGGGELFF.

The rearrangement links TRBV25-1 to TRBJ2-7, with D perhaps given as TRBD1 or TRBD2 (5 bases each). Trimming pared 2 bases from V and 9 bases from J, leaving 11 bases between. Germline V CDR1 and CDR2: MGHDK, SYGVNS. The CDR3 is made up of 12 amino acids. The CDR3 is CASSEGGFGQYF. CDR3 nucleotide sequence: TGTGCCAGCAGTGAAGGGGGATTCGGGCAGTACTTC.

The rearrangement links TRBV10-3 to TRBJ1-5, with TRBD1 identical over 8 bases. In germline, CDR1 is ENHRY, CDR2 SYGVKD. The CDR3 extends over 16 amino acids. V lost 6 bases, J lost 7 bases, and 14 bases stayed unmatched. CDR3 nucleotides: TGTGCCATCAGCCAACATCGGACAGGGCTCGGGCAGCCCCAGCATTTT. This gives the protein CAISQHRTGLGQPQHF.

This clonotype was detected a few times. V gene TRBV2 combines with J gene TRBJ2-3, with a tentative D call TRBD1 (6 bases). The CDR3 has 12 amino acids. V lost 9 bases to trimming and J lost 4 bases, with 11 bases between them. The germline gives CDR1 SNHLY, CDR2 FYNNEI. CDR3 DNA sequence: TGTGCCAGTCATAAGGGGGCAGATACGCAGTATTTT. It yields the protein CASHKGADTQYF.

The chain uses TRBV27 and TRBJ2-3, with D maybe TRBD1 (5 bases). V gave up 5 bases and J gave up 0 bases, with 21 bases separating them. Germline V gene lookup returns CDR1 MNHEY and CDR2 SMNVEV (reference sequence). The CDR3 totals 18 residues. In nucleotides, the CDR3 is TGTGCCAGCAGTACCACAGGTTATCCCATCTCTAGCACAGATACGCAGTATTTT. Amino acids: CASSTTGYPISSTDTQYF.

This clonotype was counted only a few times. This chain joins TRBV2 and TRBJ2-1; 7 positions match TRBD1. Germline V gene data show CDR1 as SNHLY and CDR2 as FYNNEI. Trimming took 9 bases from V and 6 from J; bases not matched to a gene: 8. The CDR3 runs 13 residues. CDR3 region: CASRDRTFNEQFF. In DNA, the CDR3 is TGTGCCAGTCGGGACAGAACGTTCAATGAGCAGTTCTTC. The complete variable domain, with remaining parts taken from reference TRBV2 and TRBJ2-1, reads EPEVTQTPSHQVTQMGQEVILRCVPISNHLYFYWYRQILGQKVEFLVSFYNNEISEKSEIFDDQFSVERPDGSNFTLKIRSTKLEDSAMYFCASRDRTFNEQFFGPGTRLTVL.

This clonotype was detected a few times. V is TRBV6-5 and J is TRBJ1-1; the match to TRBD1 covers 7 bases. Per germline, CDR1 MNHEY and CDR2 SVGAGI. The CDR3 is 15 amino acids. The J segment lost 3 bases and the V segment lost 2 bases, leaving 6 bases of the junction unmatched. CDR3 sequence: CASSYHRQGHTEAFF. In nucleotides, the CDR3 is TGTGCCAGCAGTTACCATCGACAGGGCCACACTGAAGCTTTCTTT.

The chain couples TRBV7-2 to TRBJ2-1, with TRBD1 matching 8 bases. J lost 10 bases, V lost 4 bases, and 6 bases had no gene match. CDR3 length: 13 residues. Germline-derived CDR1 and CDR2 are SGHTA and FQGNSA. Here the CDR3 DNA reads TGTGCCAGCAGCTGGACAGGGTTCGACGAGCAGTTCTTC. Amino acid sequence: CASSWTGFDEQFF.

Points on this clonotype: A junction end diverges from the germline sequence, so it may reflect a read error. The genes are TRBV20-1 and TRBJ1-5; 7 positions match TRBD1. This CDR3 is 15 amino acids long. The germline V gene has CDR1 DFQATT and CDR2 SNEGSKA (reference sequence). The CDR3 DNA reads as TGCAGTGCTAGCCCCGGGGAGGGGGCGGATCAGCTCCAGCATTTT. Its protein is CSASPGEGADQLQHF.

DNA for the CDR3: TGTGCCAGCAGCCTAGGGTTTGAGTCCTGTCGGCCCCAGCATTTT. Amino acid sequence: CASSLGFESCRPQHF. V is TRBV28 and J is TRBJ1-5; D unclear. Germline loops: CDR1 MDHEN, CDR2 SYDVKM. With 6 bases removed from V and 9 bases from J, the gap between germline ends came to 21 bases. CDR3 length: 15 residues.

V usage is TRBV11-2 and J usage is TRBJ1-2, with 8 bases identical to TRBD1. Trimming took 4 bases from V and 5 from J; bases not matched to a gene: 12. This CDR3 spans 16 amino acids. Germline V gene data show CDR1 as SGHAT and CDR2 as FQNNGV. CDR3 DNA sequence: TGTGCCAGCAGCTCAACTGCCGGGACAGGCCCTTATGGCTACACCTTC. The encoded protein is CASSSTAGTGPYGYTF.

This chain connects TRBV4-2 to TRBJ1-4; 10 bases match TRBD1. After removal of 1 base from V and 6 bases from J, the junction contained 20 bases not matched to a gene. This CDR3 contains 21 residues. CDR1 LGHNA and CDR2 YNFKEQ come from the germline V gene. The CDR3 loop is CASSQVPLGSRQGARDEKLFF. The CDR3 DNA reads as TGTGCCAGCAGCCAAGTCCCCTTGGGATCGAGACAGGGGGCGAGGGATGAAAAACTGTTTTTT.

The chain joins TRBV7-6 to TRBJ2-1; 8 nucleotides align to TRBD1. Per germline, CDR1 SGHVS and CDR2 FNYEAQ. This CDR3 spans 16 amino acids. V lost 5 bases to trimming and J lost 7 bases; unmatched junction nucleotides: 13. Here the CDR3 reads CASSHLAGGAGNEQFF. DNA of the CDR3: TGTGCCAGCAGCCACTTGGCAGGGGGCGCTGGTAATGAGCAGTTCTTC. Based on the CDR3 plus reference TRBV7-6 and TRBJ2-1, the full variable domain is GAGVSQSPRYKVTKRGQDVALRCDPISGHVSLYWYRQALGQGPEFLTYFNYEAQQDKSGLPNDRFSAERPEGSISTLTIQRTEQRDSAMYRCASSHLAGGAGNEQFFGPGTRLTVL.

The table lists this clonotype with a few counts. The chain is built from TRBV20-1 and TRBJ1-2; D call uncertain. This CDR3 has 14 residues. The V end was cut by 2 bases, the J end by 4 bases, with 14 bases between. Per germline, CDR1 DFQATT and CDR2 SNEGSKA (reference sequence). CDR3 sequence (DNA): TGCAGTGCTAGAACGGGCAGAGACTTCTATGGCTACACCTTC. Translated: CSARTGRDFYGYTF.

The chain is built from TRBV2 and TRBJ1-2; no reliable D call. The CDR3 extends over 12 amino acids. Per the germline V gene, CDR1 is SNHLY and CDR2 is FYNNEI. V dropped 2 bases and J dropped 7 bases, with 8 bases sitting between them. CDR3 sequence (DNA): TGTGCCAGCAGTGAAAGTGCTAGTGGCTACACCTTC. Its protein product is CASSESASGYTF.

V gene TRBV7-6 combines with J gene TRBJ2-4; D possibly corresponds to TRBD2 (6 bases). The end of the DNA fits TRBJ2-7 better, so the J call may be wrong. The CDR3 is 14 residues long. In germline, CDR1 is SGHVS, CDR2 FNYEAQ. The CDR3 coding sequence is TGTGCCAGCAGCTTAGCTAGCGGATACTACGAGCAGTACTTC. This sequence encodes CASSLASGYYEQYF.

This chain connects TRBV5-1 to TRBJ2-1; D call uncertain. The CDR3 sequence is 15 residues long. The V end lost 7 bases, the J end lost 5 bases, and 19 bases lay between the germline ends. CDR1 is SGHRS, CDR2 YFSETQ, per germline. CDR3 bases: TGCGCCAGCTCCCCTGCAGCGTTTCAGGACAATGAGCAGTTCTTC. Protein sequence: CASSPAAFQDNEQFF.

The chain employs TRBV6-6 and TRBJ2-4, with D unclear. The J call is in doubt because the DNA end fits TRBJ2-7 better. Germline CDR1 reads MNHNY; CDR2 reads SVGAGI (reference sequence). There are 13 residues in the CDR3. CDR3 sequence reads: CASTSDPSNEQYF. The CDR3 DNA is TGTGCCAGCACCAGTGATCCGAGCAACGAGCAGTACTTC.

In its sample, this clonotype was seen a few times. The rearrangement links TRBV11-1 to TRBJ2-1; 9 bases agree with TRBD2. The CDR3 is 17 amino acids. The junction had 14 bases not matched to a gene; V was cut back by 1 base and J by 10 bases. Per germline, CDR1 SGHAT and CDR2 FQDESV (reference sequence). This CDR3 is CASSLGSGGDYNDEQFF. CDR3 DNA sequence: TGTGCCAGCAGCTTAGGTAGCGGGGGAGACTACAATGACGAGCAGTTCTTC.

The rearrangement uses TRBV4-3 and TRBJ2-1; D not resolved. Germline V CDR1 and CDR2: LGHNA, YSLEER. The CDR3 totals 16 residues. V was pared by 0 bases and J by 0 bases, with 9 bases between. DNA for the CDR3: TGCGCCAGCAGCCAAGAGAGCGCTAGCTCCTACAATGAGCAGTTCTTC. It codes for CASSQESASSYNEQFF.

This sequence joins TRBV25-1 and TRBJ2-1, with D perhaps being TRBD1 or TRBD2 (5 bases each). Deletions cut 6 bases from V and 5 bases from J, with 14 bases between. The CDR3 is made up of 14 amino acids. CDR1 MGHDK and CDR2 SYGVNS come from the germline V gene. CDR3 region: CASRRDGVHNEQFF. CDR3 coding DNA: TGTGCCAGCAGGAGGGACGGGGTTCACAATGAGCAGTTCTTC. The variable domain in full, completed from reference TRBV25-1 and TRBJ2-1, reads EADIYQTPRYLVIGTGKKITLECSQTMGHDKMYWYQQDPGMELHLIHYSYGVNSTEKGDLSSESTVSRIRTEHFPLTLESARPSHTSQYLCASRRDGVHNEQFFGPGTRLTVL.

The chain employs TRBV29-1 and TRBJ2-7, with D possibly matching TRBD1 (5 bases). The DNA end is more similar to TRBJ2-5, so the J call may be wrong. This CDR3 region has 12 residues. Per the germline V gene, CDR1 is SQVTM and CDR2 is ANQGSEA. The CDR3 sequence is CSVILGRGTQYF. DNA of the CDR3: TGCAGCGTGATACTTGGAAGGGGGACCCAGTACTTC.

This clonotype was detected a few times. This chain joins TRBV6-5 and TRBJ2-7; 12 bases map to TRBD2. The CDR3 spans 14 residues. Germline trimming cut 10 bases from V and 2 bases from J; bases unmatched to any gene: 6. The germline V gene encodes CDR1 MNHEY and CDR2 SVGAGI. CDR3 DNA: TGTGCCACCGCGACTAGCGGGGGACCCTACGAGCAGTACTTC. Encoded protein: CATATSGGPYEQYF.

The rearrangement uses TRBV6-2 or TRBV6-3 and TRBJ2-3, with D unresolved. Trimming took off 4 bases at V and 2 bases at J, with 13 bases between the two ends. Germline V gives CDR1 MNHEY, CDR2 SVGEGT. The CDR3 spans 15 residues. The CDR3 region has the DNA TGTGCCAGCAGTTCGCCCCAACTGACCACAGATACGCAGTATTTT. Amino acid sequence: CASSSPQLTTDTQYF.

The CDR3 sequence: CASTRQGERGYTF. CDR3 in DNA: TGTGCCAGCACCCGACAGGGCGAGAGGGGCTACACCTTC. This chain joins TRBV27 and TRBJ1-2, with 7 bases lining up with TRBD1. Germline V gene sequence: CDR1 MNHEY, CDR2 SMNVEV (reference sequence). The length of the CDR3 is 13 residues. The J segment lost 8 bases and the V segment lost 7 bases, leaving 10 bases of the junction unmatched.

The chain uses TRBV29-1 and TRBJ1-1, with D unclear. CDR3 length: 11 residues. The germline V gene encodes CDR1 SQVTM and CDR2 ANQGSEA. Between the trimmed V and J ends, which lost 7 bases and 8 bases, there was a span of 14 bases. CDR3 loop: CSGTRNQEAFF. CDR3 DNA sequence: TGCAGCGGAACCCGAAACCAAGAAGCTTTCTTT.

In the case of this clonotype: This may be a read error, as it is one base from a much larger clone. This chain links TRBV7-9 with TRBJ2-6; possible D gene TRBD1, 5 bases. The germline V gene encodes CDR1 SEHNR and CDR2 FQNEAQ (reference sequence). CDR3 length: 16 residues. V was pared by 4 bases and J by 5 bases, with 15 bases between. CDR3 nucleotide sequence: TGTGCCAGCAGCTGGGGCATAAGCGCTAGGGCCAACGTCCTGACTTTC. It specifies CASSWGISARANVLTF.

In its sample, this clonotype was seen a few times. DNA of the CDR3: TGTGCCAGCAGCGTAGGACAGACTAACTATGGCTACACCTTC. Translated: CASSVGQTNYGYTF. The chain couples TRBV9 to TRBJ1-2; D is perhaps TRBD1 (5 bases). The germline CDR1 and CDR2 sequences are SGDLS and YYNGEE. The CDR3 consists of 14 residues. V was shortened by 0 bases and J by 0 bases, with 6 bases between the two germline ends.